Following are 19 T cell receptor beta chains from one sample sequenced in a study of T cell responses to AZD1222 COVID-19 vaccine. Assay used: immunoSEQ multiplex PCR; TCRdb lists only in-frame clones, some missing. The data hold around 130,000 clones, with 88% observed a single time. Specimen: peripheral blood, collected on day 0 of MenACWY control vaccination. These receptors were taken from an adult in good health.

The genes are TRBV7-9 and TRBJ2-7; TRBD1 is a possible D gene (6 bases). Trimming stripped 0 bases from V and 5 bases from J, with 8 bases between. The CDR3 is made up of 13 amino acids. In germline, CDR1 is SEHNR, CDR2 FQNEAQ (reference sequence). CDR3 region: CASSLANRDEQYF. The DNA of the CDR3 is TGTGCCAGCAGCTTAGCGAACAGGGACGAGCAGTACTTC.

The CDR3 bases are TGCGCCAGCAGCGACTCACAGATCTCCTACAATGAGCAGTTCTTC. Its translation is CASSDSQISYNEQFF. The rearrangement joins TRBV5-1 to TRBJ2-1; no reliable D call. V was trimmed by 4 bases and J by 0 bases, leaving 11 bases between them. CDR1 and CDR2 (germline): SGHRS, YFSETQ. The CDR3 length is 15 residues. The whole variable domain, filled in from reference TRBV5-1 and TRBJ2-1, reads KAGVTQTPRYLIKTRGQQVTLSCSPISGHRSVSWYQQTPGQGLQFLFEYFSETQRNKGNFPGRFSGRQFSNSRSEMNVSTLELGDSALYLCASSDSQISYNEQFFGPGTRLTVL.

The chain employs TRBV5-1 and TRBJ2-7; D could derive from TRBD1 or TRBD2 (6 bases each). CDR3 length: 13 amino acids. V shed 0 bases and J shed 7 bases, with 11 bases lying between them. Germline loops: CDR1 SGHRS, CDR2 YFSETQ. The CDR3 spells CASSLDRAGEQYF. In DNA, the CDR3 is TGCGCCAGCAGCTTGGACAGGGCGGGGGAGCAGTACTTC.

V gene TRBV6-5 combines with J gene TRBJ1-2; D is uncertain. CDR1 and CDR2 from the germline V gene are MNHEY and SVGAGI. This CDR3 has 13 residues. The V and J ends lost 10 bases and 1 base respectively, with 13 bases between them. The CDR3 coding sequence is TGTGCCATTGGGGTCCGAATTAACTATGGCTACACCTTC. Protein product: CAIGVRINYGYTF.

In this sample, this clone turned up once. This chain links TRBV12-3 or TRBV12-4 with TRBJ1-2; 7 nucleotides agree with TRBD1. The CDR3 length is 12 residues. V was clipped by 6 bases and J by 7 bases; unmatched bases: 5. The CDR3: CASSQGGGGYTF. The CDR3 nucleotides are TGTGCCAGCAGCCAGGGGGGTGGTGGCTACACCTTC.

This rearrangement joins TRBV19 to TRBJ1-2; no reliable D call. The ends were cut back, 4 bases at V and 8 bases at J, with 17 bases in the middle. This CDR3 is 14 amino acids long. Germline V lookup: CDR1 LNHDA, CDR2 SQIVND (reference sequence). CDR3 DNA sequence: TGTGCCAGTAGTAAGGGAGTCGACCTGGAGGGCTACACCTTC. Amino acid sequence: CASSKGVDLEGYTF.

The J gene is TRBJ2-1, the V gene TRBV19; 7 bases match TRBD1. CDR1 and CDR2 (germline): LNHDA, SQIVND (reference sequence). The V segment lost 6 bases and the J segment 0 bases; nucleotides outside the gene matches: 2. The CDR3 length is 14 residues. The CDR3 here is CASRRDSSYNEQFF. CDR3 DNA sequence: TGTGCCAGTAGAAGGGACAGCTCCTACAATGAGCAGTTCTTC.

The rearrangement uses TRBV4-1 and TRBJ2-7; tentatively, D is TRBD2 (6 bases). The CDR3 is made up of 15 amino acids. Trimming stripped 1 base from V and 4 bases from J, with 14 bases between. Per the germline V gene, CDR1 is MGHRA and CDR2 is YSYEKL. For the CDR3, the DNA is TGCGCCAGCAGCCAAGTTCAAGCGGGCGTATACGAGCAGTACTTC. Residues: CASSQVQAGVYEQYF.

The chain recombines TRBV2 with TRBJ2-7; maybe TRBD1 (7 bases). The CDR3 extends over 13 amino acids. CDR1 is SNHLY and CDR2 is FYNNEI in the germline V gene. V was clipped by 11 bases and J by 2 bases, with 16 bases between them. The CDR3 DNA reads as TGTGCCGTTAGGGGGGACAGAGCCTACGAGCAGTACTTC. Protein: CAVRGDRAYEQYF.

In this sample, this clone turned up once. J is TRBJ2-2 and V is TRBV28; TRBD1 matches 7 bases. The J segment lost 2 bases and the V segment lost 6 bases, leaving 6 bases of the junction unmatched. Germline assignment: CDR1 MDHEN and CDR2 SYDVKM. This CDR3 is 15 amino acids long. CDR3 region: CASRPGTANTGELFF. The CDR3 DNA is TGTGCCAGCAGACCCGGGACAGCTAACACCGGGGAGCTGTTTTTT.

In DNA, the CDR3 is TGTGCCAGCATCTACGACGCCACCTACGAGCAGTACTTC. This translates into CASIYDATYEQYF. The chain has TRBV6-6 and TRBJ2-7; D is uncertain. V was pared by 7 bases and J by 2 bases, with 12 bases between. CDR3 length: 13 residues. CDR1 and CDR2 from the germline V gene are MNHNY and SVGAGI (reference sequence).

Written as DNA, the CDR3 is TGTGCCAGCAGCTTTAGAGGGGTGGGTTACAATGAGCAGTTCTTC. Protein product: CASSFRGVGYNEQFF. J is TRBJ2-1 and V is TRBV7-6; D is possibly TRBD1 or TRBD2 (5 bases each). Trimming cost V 3 bases and J 4 bases, with 13 bases left between them. The CDR3 loop spans 15 amino acids. The germline V gene has CDR1 SGHVS and CDR2 FNYEAQ.

The chain joins TRBV5-1 to TRBJ1-4, with D uncertain. Germline-derived CDR1 and CDR2 are SGHRS and YFSETQ. Trimming pared 1 base from V and 1 base from J, leaving 8 bases between. The CDR3 runs to 15 residues. The CDR3 is CASSLRTGTNEKLFF. CDR3 DNA sequence: TGCGCCAGCAGCTTGAGGACGGGAACTAATGAAAAACTGTTTTTT.

V is TRBV21-1 and J is TRBJ2-7; TRBD2 is taken as the D call from the table, unchecked against the DNA. TRBV21-1 is a listed pseudogene. The CDR3 contains 14 residues. CDR3 in amino acids: CASSKSGRGYEQYF. For the CDR3, the DNA is TGTGCCAGCAGCAAAAGCGGTCGGGGCTACGAGCAGTACTTC.

This clone was counted once. The rearrangement joins TRBV7-9 to TRBJ2-3; D might be TRBD1 (5 bases). Deletions cut 4 bases from V and 1 base from J, with 12 bases between. CDR3 length: 15 amino acids. The germline V gene encodes CDR1 SEHNR and CDR2 FQNEAQ (reference sequence). DNA for the CDR3: TGTGCCAGCAGCTCACAGGCGATTGGCACAGATACGCAGTATTTT. It encodes CASSSQAIGTDTQYF.

The gene calls are TRBV4-1 and TRBJ2-1, with 9 bases matching TRBD1. V was pared by 2 bases and J by 7 bases, with 9 bases of the junction left unmatched. The CDR3 extends over 16 amino acids. From germline, CDR1 is MGHRA and CDR2 YSYEKL. This chain's CDR3 is CASSQPYRGRQNEQFF. The CDR3 nucleotides read TGCGCCAGCAGCCAACCGTACAGGGGGCGGCAAAATGAGCAGTTCTTC.

The J gene is TRBJ1-1, the V gene TRBV28; unclear D gene. Per germline, CDR1 MDHEN and CDR2 SYDVKM. Trimming took off 3 bases at V and 8 bases at J, with 10 bases between the two ends. The CDR3 is 12 residues long. CDR3 region: CASSFIIGEAFF. The CDR3 region has the DNA TGTGCCAGCAGTTTTATAATAGGGGAAGCTTTCTTT.

Written as DNA, the CDR3 is TGTGCCAGCAGCTTAAATCCCACGGGGGAGCTGTTTTTT. Translating gives CASSLNPTGELFF. This chain joins TRBV7-7 and TRBJ2-2, with no clear D. Germline CDR1 SSHAT, CDR2 FNYEAQ (reference sequence). The CDR3 loop spans 13 amino acids. V was cut by 2 bases and J by 8 bases, with 9 bases left in between.

Here the CDR3 DNA reads TGTGCCACCAGCACGGACAGGGGGCTGGCGGAGCCCCAGCATTTT. Protein sequence: CATSTDRGLAEPQHF. The chain has TRBV15 and TRBJ1-5, with TRBD1 matching 11 bases. The germline gives CDR1 LNHNV, CDR2 YYDKDF (reference sequence). The CDR3 totals 15 residues. Unmatched junction bases numbered 7, after V lost 4 bases and J lost 8 bases.